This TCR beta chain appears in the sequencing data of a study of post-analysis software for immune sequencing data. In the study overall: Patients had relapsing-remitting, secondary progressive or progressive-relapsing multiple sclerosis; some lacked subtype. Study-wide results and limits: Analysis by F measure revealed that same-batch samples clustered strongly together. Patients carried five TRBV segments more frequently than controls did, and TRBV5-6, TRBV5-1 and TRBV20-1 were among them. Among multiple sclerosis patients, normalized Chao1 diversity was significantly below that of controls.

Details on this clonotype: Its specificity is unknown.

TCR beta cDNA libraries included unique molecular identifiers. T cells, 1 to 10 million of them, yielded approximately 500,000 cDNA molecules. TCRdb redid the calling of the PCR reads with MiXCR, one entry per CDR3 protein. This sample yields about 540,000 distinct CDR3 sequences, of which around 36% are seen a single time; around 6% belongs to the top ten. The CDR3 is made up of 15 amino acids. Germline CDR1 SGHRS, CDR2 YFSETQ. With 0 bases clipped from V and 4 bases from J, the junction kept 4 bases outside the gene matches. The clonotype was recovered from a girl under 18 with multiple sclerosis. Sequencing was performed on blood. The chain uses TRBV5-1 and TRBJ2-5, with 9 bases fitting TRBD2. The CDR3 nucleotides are TGCGCCAGCAGCTTGGAAGCGGGGGGACTAGAGACCCAGTACTTC. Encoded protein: CASSLEAGGLETQYF. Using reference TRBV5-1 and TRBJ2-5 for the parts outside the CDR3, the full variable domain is KAGVTQTPRYLIKTRGQQVTLSCSPISGHRSVSWYQQTPGQGLQFLFEYFSETQRNKGNFPGRFSGRQFSNSRSEMNVSTLELGDSALYLCASSLEAGGLETQYFGPGTRLLVL.